The 13 T cell receptor beta chains below were found in one sample sequenced in a study of T cells after posttransplantation cyclophosphamide (dated by TCRdb to the mid-2010s). The library was obtained by the immunoSEQ multiplex PCR assay. TCRdb limited this immuneACCESS table to in-frame rearrangements with V and J called. A share of clones is missing; checked studies link under half to unresolved V genes, and the rest is unexplained. In this sample the table shows about 66,000 clones, 93% of which occur a single time. The ten largest account for about 3% of the sample. Sequencing was performed on PBMCs. These receptors all stem from a woman aged 25 to 39 in good health and a related stem cell transplant donor.

The CDR3 is CASSSATGRGNTEAFF. In DNA, the CDR3 is TGCGCCAGCAGCTCCGCGACAGGGAGGGGGAACACTGAAGCTTTCTTT. The chain links TRBV5-1 to TRBJ1-1; TRBD1 agrees at 7 bases. Germline V gene sequence: CDR1 SGHRS, CDR2 YFSETQ. The CDR3 loop spans 16 amino acids. J lost 1 base, V lost 3 bases, and 9 bases had no gene match. The full variable domain, its missing parts supplied by reference TRBV5-1 and TRBJ1-1, is KAGVTQTPRYLIKTRGQQVTLSCSPISGHRSVSWYQQTPGQGLQFLFEYFSETQRNKGNFPGRFSGRQFSNSRSEMNVSTLELGDSALYLCASSSATGRGNTEAFFGQGTRLTVV.

J is TRBJ1-5 and V is TRBV4-1; TRBD1 matches 7 bases. CDR3 size: 16 residues. Germline V gene sequence: CDR1 MGHRA, CDR2 YSYEKL. V shed 4 bases and J 3 bases; nucleotides not matched to a gene: 9. The CDR3 DNA follows: TGCGCCAGCAGCCCCGCGACAGGGAAGATCAATCAGCCCCAGCATTTT. Translated: CASSPATGKINQPQHF.

The chain carries TRBV6-5 and TRBJ1-2; 11 nucleotides align to TRBD1. Trimming at V came to 6 bases and at J to 3 bases, leaving 6 bases not matched to a gene. The CDR3 has 15 amino acids. Germline assignment: CDR1 MNHEY and CDR2 SVGAGI. The CDR3 sequence: CASRRPGQGDYGYTF. In nucleotides, the CDR3 is TGTGCCAGCAGAAGGCCGGGACAGGGGGACTATGGCTACACCTTC.

The genes are TRBV2 and TRBJ1-1; D call uncertain. Deletions cut 4 bases from V and 5 bases from J, with 11 bases between. The CDR3 length is 13 residues. Looked up from germline, CDR1 is SNHLY and CDR2 is FYNNEI. Here the CDR3 reads CASSGPVRTEAFF. Written as DNA, the CDR3 is TGTGCCAGCAGTGGACCGGTGAGAACTGAAGCTTTCTTT.

The V call is TRBV15, the J call TRBJ2-1; D not certain. Germline lookup yields CDR1 LNHNV and CDR2 YYDKDF (reference sequence). CDR3 size: 12 residues. Trimming took off 0 bases at V and 8 bases at J, with 5 bases between the two ends. The CDR3 DNA sequence: TGTGCCACCAGCAGAGATAGATATGAGCAGTTCTTC. Translation: CATSRDRYEQFF.

A single count supports this clone. The chain carries TRBV5-4 and TRBJ2-5; TRBD2 matches at 10 bases. The CDR3 totals 17 residues. CDR1 and CDR2 (germline): SGHNT, YYREEE (reference sequence). J was trimmed by 2 bases and V by 0 bases; bases with no gene match: 7. This CDR3 reads CASSLGRRTSGQETQYF. For the CDR3, the DNA is TGTGCCAGCAGCTTGGGGCGGAGGACTAGCGGACAAGAGACCCAGTACTTC.

Judged by abundance, this clone is medium-sized. The chain couples TRBV19 to TRBJ1-5; D not resolved. Germline CDR1 LNHDA, CDR2 SQIVND (reference sequence). The V end was cut by 1 base, the J end by 6 bases, with 4 bases between. This CDR3 spans 12 amino acids. The CDR3 bases are TGTGCCAGTAGTATAGGGATTCAGCCCCAGCATTTT. This encodes CASSIGIQPQHF.

The chain uses TRBV19 and TRBJ2-5; tentatively, D is TRBD2 (5 bases). This CDR3 is 14 amino acids long. CDR1 and CDR2 from the germline V gene are LNHDA and SQIVND (reference sequence). Trimming removed 3 bases at V and 5 bases at J, with 13 bases between. The CDR3 sequence is CASSILGGLETQYF. The CDR3 DNA is TGTGCCAGTAGTATCCTCGGCGGGCTGGAGACCCAGTACTTC.

V gene TRBV7-2 combines with J gene TRBJ2-7; no reliable D call. There are 15 residues in the CDR3. The germline CDR1 and CDR2 sequences are SGHTA and FQGNSA. Trimming left V 1 base short and J 0 bases short, with 10 bases between. The CDR3 loop reads CASSLGLAASYEQYF. The CDR3 DNA reads TGTGCCAGCAGCTTAGGACTCGCAGCCTCCTACGAGCAGTACTTC.

The CDR3 region has the DNA TGTGCCAGCAGCGAGAATGGGGGTGGCTACACCTTC. Its translation is CASSENGGGYTF. The rearrangement joins TRBV7-6 to TRBJ1-2; D is possibly TRBD1 (5 bases). V lost 5 bases to trimming and J lost 7 bases, with 11 bases between them. Germline values: CDR1 SGHVS, CDR2 FNYEAQ. The CDR3 is made up of 12 amino acids.

There are a few counts of this clone. V is TRBV4-2 and J is TRBJ1-5; 7 bases are a match to TRBD1. This CDR3 spans 15 amino acids. Losses at the gene ends were 4 bases for V and 5 bases for J; bases not matched to a gene: 8. CDR1 is LGHNA and CDR2 is YNFKEQ in the germline V gene. The DNA for the CDR3 is TGTGCCAGCAGCCCCGACGGGACAGTATATCAGCCCCAGCATTTT. Amino acid sequence: CASSPDGTVYQPQHF.

Of note for this clone: One end of the junction fails to match germline, which may point to a read error. The chain employs TRBV7-9 and TRBJ2-7, with no clear D. Germline values: CDR1 SEHNR, CDR2 FQNEAQ (reference sequence). The CDR3 has 12 amino acids. Here the CDR3 reads CASRLGPDEQYF. CDR3 nucleotides: TGTGCCAGCAGGTTAGGTCCCGACGAGCAGTACTTC.

V is TRBV6-1 and J is TRBJ2-3, with 11 bases matching TRBD2. The CDR3 extends over 16 amino acids. Germline trimming cut 4 bases from V and 6 bases from J; bases unmatched to any gene: 9. The V gene's germline CDR1 is MNHNS and CDR2 SASEGT. CDR3 sequence reads: CASSALAGALRDTQYF. The CDR3 DNA reads TGTGCCAGCAGTGCACTAGCGGGGGCTCTGAGGGATACGCAGTATTTT.